The rows below give T cell receptor beta chains drawn from one sample of a study of shared clonotypes between healthy human individuals. Generated by immunoSEQ multiplex PCR, the TCRdb table keeps only in-frame clones and is missing some. This sample carries millions of clones, around 90% of them seen once, and the ten largest clones take around 0.15%. The specimen was naive CD4+ T cells sorted from blood. The receptors come from a man aged 18 to 29 in good health. CDR3s include the opening cysteine and the closing phenylalanine or tryptophan. A D gene is named only where the DNA matches it firmly. The size entry is marked missing in some rows and otherwise reads once, few, many or a size class.

clone_size | j_call | d_call | v_call | cdr3_nt | cdr3_aa
- | TRBJ1-1 | - | TRBV5-8 | TGTGCCAGCAGCTTGGAAGGGATGCCTGAAGCTTTCTTT | CASSLEGMPEAFF
- | TRBJ2-3 | - | TRBV18 | TGTGCCAGCTCACCAGGGCCAAGCACAGATACGCAGTATTTT | CASSPGPSTDTQYF
once | TRBJ1-6 | - | TRBV7-2 | TGTGCCAGCAGCTTAGAGACGGTCAAGGGGTCACCCCTCCACTTT | CASSLETVKGSPLHF
- | TRBJ2-1 | - | TRBV5-6 | TGTGCCAGCAGCTTGGGGTCTAAATTTTATGAGCAGTTCTTC | CASSLGSKFYEQFF
- | TRBJ1-5 | - | TRBV19 | TGTGCCAGTAGTGCAGGGGTCTGGGGCAATCAGCCCCAGCATTTT | CASSAGVWGNQPQHF
- | TRBJ2-5 | - | TRBV5-1 | TGCGCCAGCAGCCAACAAGAGACCCAGTACTTC | CASSQQETQYF
once | TRBJ1-2 | - | TRBV19 | TGTGCCAGTAGTATAGATTCTCAGGACTATGGCTACACCTTC | CASSIDSQDYGYTF
- | TRBJ2-2 | - | TRBV30 | TGTGCCTGGAGTTCAATCTTAATTGTCGCGAACACCGGGGAGCTGTTTTTT | CAWSSILIVANTGELFF
few | TRBJ1-5 | - | TRBV30 | TGTGCCTGGAGTGTAGGGAATGATCAGCCCCAGCATTTT | CAWSVGNDQPQHF
- | TRBJ2-7 | - | TRBV6-5 | TGTGCCAGCAGGCCATCCGACGGTCCCTACGAGCAGTACTTC | CASRPSDGPYEQYF
- | TRBJ1-5 | - | TRBV6-1 | TGTGCCAGCAGTATTCGGACAGATAGCAATCAGCCCCAGCATTTT | CASSIRTDSNQPQHF
- | TRBJ1-3 | - | TRBV6-5 | TGTGCCAGCAGGACCATTTCCGGGAGAAACACCATATATTTT | CASRTISGRNTIYF
- | TRBJ2-1 | - | TRBV7-2 | TGTGCCAGCAGCCCCGCCCCCACGGGGGTCTATGAGCAGTTCTTC | CASSPAPTGVYEQFF
once | TRBJ2-5 | - | TRBV18 | TGTGCCAGCTCTCCACTTCAAGAGACCCAGTACTTC | CASSPLQETQYF
few | TRBJ1-2 | - | TRBV28 | TGTGCCAGCAGTTTAGCCATAAACTATGGCTACACCTTC | CASSLAINYGYTF
- | TRBJ2-6 | TRBD1 | TRBV5-1 | TGCGCCAGCAGCTGGTCCCGGGACAGGGTTGGGGCCAACGTCCTGACTTTC | CASSWSRDRVGANVLTF